Following are 24 T cell receptor beta chains from one sample sequenced in a study of blood T cell repertoires in COVID-19. Profiled with immunoSEQ multiplex PCR; TCRdb holds only in-frame clones, not every one. The table lists around 300,000 clones, approximately 86% of them singletons. The sample was peripheral blood. The source is a woman in her 70s with COVID-19, enrolled during active disease.

A note on this clone: The identical CDR3 is also encoded by other nucleotide sequences in the sample. This chain links TRBV5-1 with TRBJ1-3; D gene ambiguous. This CDR3 contains 14 residues. Germline V CDR1 and CDR2: SGHRS, YFSETQ. V lost 0 bases and J lost 0, with 4 bases in between. This CDR3 reads CASSLGGSGNTIYF. The CDR3 bases are TGCGCCAGCAGCTTGGGAGGCTCTGGAAACACCATATATTTT.

On this clone itself: The junction does not match germline at one end; this may be a read error. The V and J genes are TRBV6-2 or TRBV6-3 and TRBJ2-5; TRBD2 matches 8 bases. The CDR3 has 14 amino acids. The germline V gene encodes CDR1 MNHEY and CDR2 SVGEGT. This CDR3 reads CASSRGGTQGTQYF. CDR3 DNA sequence: TGTGCCAGCAGTCGGGGGGGAACCCAAGGGACCCAGTACTTC.

This clone came up once. This chain's CDR3 is CASSHSITQGAVPEAFF. The CDR3 bases are TGTGCCAGCAGCCACTCAATTACACAGGGGGCTGTTCCTGAAGCTTTCTTT. The V gene is TRBV9, the J gene TRBJ1-1; 9 bases align to TRBD1. Germline V gives CDR1 SGDLS, CDR2 YYNGEE. With 4 bases clipped from V and 6 bases from J, the junction kept 16 bases outside the gene matches. This CDR3 comprises 17 residues. The variable domain in full, completed from reference TRBV9 and TRBJ1-1, reads DSGVTQTPKHLITATGQRVTLRCSPRSGDLSVYWYQQSLDQGLQFLIQYYNGEERAKGNILERFSAQQFPDLHSELNLSSLELGDSALYFCASSHSITQGAVPEAFFGQGTRLTVV.

The chain carries TRBV24-1 and TRBJ2-3; TRBD2 matches 9 bases. CDR3 length equals 16 residues. Germline V gene data show CDR1 as KGHDR and CDR2 as SFDVKD. J lost 1 base, V lost 3 bases, and 4 bases had no gene match. In DNA form, the CDR3 reads TGTGCCACCAGTGATCCCAGCGGGGGGCGCACAGATACGCAGTATTTT. It specifies CATSDPSGGRTDTQYF.

This chain links TRBV7-8 with TRBJ2-7, with 7 nucleotides matching TRBD1. Germline V lookup: CDR1 SGHVS, CDR2 FQNEAQ. V was pared by 1 base and J by 2 bases, with 2 bases of the junction left unmatched. The CDR3 contains 14 residues. The CDR3 nucleotides read TGTGCCAGCAGCTTAGAAGGACAGGCCTACGAGCAGTACTTC. Protein: CASSLEGQAYEQYF.

The V call is TRBV5-1, the J call TRBJ2-3; 11 positions match TRBD2. This CDR3 spans 19 amino acids. The germline V gene has CDR1 SGHRS and CDR2 YFSETQ. J gave up 2 bases and V 0 bases, and 11 bases lay outside the gene matches. This chain's CDR3 is CASSLGLLAGGAYTDTQYF. The CDR3, as DNA: TGCGCCAGCAGCTTGGGTCTCCTAGCGGGGGGCGCATACACAGATACGCAGTATTTT.

This sequence joins TRBV11-2 and TRBJ1-2; D unresolved. The CDR3 covers 15 residues. The germline CDR1 and CDR2 sequences are SGHAT and FQNNGV. V was shortened by 1 base and J by 4 bases, with 13 bases between the two germline ends. The CDR3 reads CASSLGGGNPYGYTF. The CDR3 region has the DNA TGTGCCAGCAGCTTAGGCGGCGGAAACCCCTATGGCTACACCTTC. Together with reference TRBV11-2 and TRBJ1-2, the CDR3 gives the full variable domain: EAGVAQSPRYKIIEKRQSVAFWCNPISGHATLYWYQQILGQGPKLLIQFQNNGVVDDSQLPKDRFSAERLKGVDSTLKIQPAKLEDSAVYLCASSLGGGNPYGYTFGSGTRLTVV.

V is TRBV21-1 and J is TRBJ1-1. TRBV21-1 is reported as a pseudogene. The CDR3 totals 15 residues. The CDR3 here is CASSKGDSGNTEAFF. CDR3 nucleotides: TGTGCCAGCAGCAAAGGTGATTCGGGGAACACTGAAGCTTTCTTT.

This clone was picked up one time. The CDR3 spells CASSSPTGSNYGYTF. The CDR3 DNA reads TGTGCCAGCAGCTCCCCGACAGGGTCTAACTATGGCTACACCTTC. This rearrangement joins TRBV5-4 to TRBJ1-2, with TRBD1 identical over 7 bases. The CDR3 has 15 amino acids. The germline CDR1 and CDR2 sequences are SGHNT and YYREEE (reference sequence). Trimming at V came to 3 bases and at J to 0 bases, leaving 5 bases not matched to a gene.

V is TRBV5-8 and J is TRBJ2-5; 7 bases fit TRBD1. Germline loops: CDR1 SGHTS, CDR2 YDEGEE. J gave up 9 bases and V 4 bases, and 15 bases lay outside the gene matches. The length of the CDR3 is 15 residues. The DNA of the CDR3 is TGTGCCAGCAGCCCCACTCGACAGGGACGAGTGGCCCAGTACTTC. It encodes CASSPTRQGRVAQYF.

This chain uses TRBV24-1 with TRBJ2-7, with 8 bases aligning to TRBD1. Unmatched junction bases numbered 5, after V lost 5 bases and J lost 6 bases. The CDR3 is made up of 13 amino acids. Germline V lookup: CDR1 KGHDR, CDR2 SFDVKD. This CDR3 is CATSGTGSLEQYF. CDR3 coding DNA: TGTGCCACCAGTGGGACAGGGAGCCTCGAGCAGTACTTC.

V and J are TRBV20-1 and TRBJ2-5, with TRBD1 as a possible D gene (5 bases). The CDR3 extends over 11 amino acids. Trimming stripped 7 bases from V and 2 bases from J, with 8 bases between. The germline V gene has CDR1 DFQATT and CDR2 SNEGSKA (reference sequence). In nucleotides, the CDR3 is TGCAGTGGACAGATTCAAGAGACCCAGTACTTC. The encoded protein is CSGQIQETQYF.

This clone was detected once. This rearrangement joins TRBV2 to TRBJ2-6, with 7 positions matching TRBD1. Germline CDR1 reads SNHLY; CDR2 reads FYNNEI. This CDR3 spans 15 amino acids. V lost 10 bases and J lost 0; bases outside the gene matches: 6. This chain's CDR3 is CAKGQPFSGANVLTF. The CDR3 coding sequence is TGTGCCAAGGGACAGCCCTTCTCTGGGGCCAACGTCCTGACTTTC.

The chain employs TRBV2 and TRBJ1-2, with 11 nucleotides matching TRBD1. Germline V gene sequence: CDR1 SNHLY, CDR2 FYNNEI. V trimming: 2 bases; J trimming: 7 bases; junction bases outside the gene matches: 9. This CDR3 spans 16 amino acids. For the CDR3, the DNA is TGTGCCAGCAGTGAAAGTTCGGGACAGGGGGAAAGTGGCTACACCTTC. Translating it yields CASSESSGQGESGYTF.

The rearrangement uses TRBV28 and TRBJ1-2; 7 positions agree with TRBD1. Germline values: CDR1 MDHEN, CDR2 SYDVKM. This CDR3 region has 14 residues. The V gene end was trimmed by 8 bases and the J gene end by 4 bases; junction bases not matched to a gene: 10. The CDR3 sequence: CASHPGTVVYGYTF. CDR3 nucleotide sequence: TGTGCCAGCCACCCCGGGACAGTAGTCTATGGCTACACCTTC.

In its sample, this clone was seen a few times. This chain uses TRBV24-1 with TRBJ1-1; weak D call: TRBD1 (6 bases). The CDR3 contains 15 residues. Trimming took 4 bases from V and 1 from J, leaving 12 bases between them. Germline V gene data show CDR1 as KGHDR and CDR2 as SFDVKD. This chain's CDR3 is CATSEGGQPNTEAFF. The CDR3 region has the DNA TGTGCCACCAGTGAAGGGGGACAACCGAACACTGAAGCTTTCTTT.

This rearrangement joins TRBV28 to TRBJ2-7; D remains unclear. CDR3 size: 12 residues. Trimming left V 5 bases short and J 3 bases short, with 8 bases between. CDR1 and CDR2 (germline): MDHEN, SYDVKM. CDR3 loop: CASSPPSYEQYF. The CDR3 bases are TGTGCCAGCAGTCCCCCTAGCTACGAGCAGTACTTC.

The chain joins TRBV19 to TRBJ2-6; D assignment may be TRBD1 or TRBD2 (6 bases each). Per the germline V gene, CDR1 is LNHDA and CDR2 is SQIVND (reference sequence). V was clipped by 4 bases and J by 0 bases, with 10 bases between them. The CDR3 length is 16 residues. This CDR3 reads CASSREGGSGANVLTF. CDR3 DNA sequence: TGTGCCAGTAGTAGAGAGGGGGGCTCTGGGGCCAACGTCCTGACTTTC.

The chain links TRBV5-1 to TRBJ2-5; 12 nucleotides match TRBD2. Germline loops: CDR1 SGHRS, CDR2 YFSETQ. This CDR3 contains 16 residues. J was trimmed by 4 bases and V by 3 bases; bases with no gene match: 7. As DNA, the CDR3 is TGCGCCAGCAGCTACCGGACTAGCGGGGAATTAGAGACCCAGTACTTC. As protein: CASSYRTSGELETQYF.

The gene calls are TRBV6-5 and TRBJ1-4; 7 positions agree with TRBD1. Germline-derived CDR1 and CDR2 are MNHEY and SVGAGI. CDR3 length equals 15 residues. The ends lost 6 bases at V and 7 bases at J; junction bases unmatched: 11. CDR3 nucleotide sequence: TGTGCCAGCAGCCCAGGGACAGTTTATAGTGAAAAACTGTTTTTT. This encodes CASSPGTVYSEKLFF.

J is TRBJ2-3 and V is TRBV27; TRBD2 agrees at 9 bases. CDR1 MNHEY and CDR2 SMNVEV come from the germline V gene (reference sequence). The CDR3 loop spans 17 amino acids. The J segment lost 2 bases and the V segment lost 10 bases, leaving 16 bases of the junction unmatched. The CDR3 here is CANPPTERGVLTDTQYF. CDR3 nucleotide sequence: TGTGCCAACCCCCCCACTGAGCGGGGGGTCCTCACAGATACGCAGTATTTT.

This chain uses TRBV5-1 with TRBJ2-1; 7 nucleotides match TRBD2. The CDR3 has 15 residues. Trimming removed 3 bases from V and 3 bases from J; junction bases left unmatched: 6. CDR1 and CDR2 from the germline V gene are SGHRS and YFSETQ. CDR3 amino acids: CASSYRGENYNEQFF. CDR3 DNA: TGCGCCAGCAGCTATCGGGGGGAGAACTACAATGAGCAGTTCTTC. The variable domain in full, completed from reference TRBV5-1 and TRBJ2-1, reads KAGVTQTPRYLIKTRGQQVTLSCSPISGHRSVSWYQQTPGQGLQFLFEYFSETQRNKGNFPGRFSGRQFSNSRSEMNVSTLELGDSALYLCASSYRGENYNEQFFGPGTRLTVL.

This sequence joins TRBV6-6 and TRBJ2-2; 7 bases match TRBD1. The J segment lost 0 bases and the V segment lost 2 bases, leaving 0 bases of the junction unmatched. Germline V CDR1 and CDR2: MNHNY, SVGAGI (reference sequence). The CDR3 extends over 15 amino acids. The CDR3 bases are TGTGCCAGCAGTTACGGGACAGCGAACACCGGGGAGCTGTTTTTT. This encodes CASSYGTANTGELFF.

The chain uses TRBV6-5 and TRBJ2-7; 8 nucleotides align to TRBD1. Germline V CDR1 and CDR2: MNHEY, SVGAGI. The CDR3 runs to 14 residues. V shed 8 bases and J 1 base; nucleotides not matched to a gene: 7. In DNA, the CDR3 is TGTGCCAGCCGGGGGACAGGATTGTCCTACGAGCAGTACTTC. Translation gives CASRGTGLSYEQYF.